This T cell receptor (beta chain) was sequenced for a study of cytomegalovirus exposure and HLA in healthy donors. At the level of the study: Previous work identified roughly 120 million unique TCR beta sequences from around 200 million T cells. General study points: Immune exposure data for these donors was limited to CMV serostatus. Per published accounts, TCR beta sequences correctly predicted the HLA-A and HLA-B alleles of most subjects.

This CDR3 has 14 amino acids. With 2 bases clipped from V and 4 bases from J, the junction kept 4 bases outside the gene matches. Germline assignment: CDR1 SGHRS and CDR2 YFSETQ. Researchers ran the PCR with 60 Vbeta and 13 Jbeta primers. TCRdb's table, derived via immunoSEQ multiplex PCR, lists solely in-frame clones and lacks some. The sample records some 150,000 clones, more than 60% being singletons. Regarding this clone: Its specificity is unknown.

Sample: PBMCs. The source of this sequence is a man aged 35 to 55 in good health and CMV-seronegative. The V call is TRBV5-1, the J call TRBJ2-7; TRBD1 matches 9 bases. CDR3 DNA: TGCGCCAGCAGCTTACAGGGGGCCCTTTACGAGCAGTACTTC. Protein: CASSLQGALYEQYF.